This T cell receptor beta chain was documented in a study of regulatory T cells in long-lasting Graves disease. About the study: Newly diagnosed Graves' patients had under 3 months of antithyroid drugs.

Relying on iRepertoire HTBI primers and Arm-PCR of CDR3 regions, the team built TCR beta libraries. In TCRdb, the multiplex PCR reads were re-called with MiXCR into one record per CDR3 protein. There are 390,000 or so distinct CDR3 sequences in the sample; about 11% occur only once, and 18% lies in the top ten. As for time point: newly diagnosed GD, antithyroid drugs for less than 3 months. Following extraction of RNA from PBMCs, that RNA was used to make the TCR library. Investigators report Graves' disease was diagnosed under American Thyroid Association guidelines. This CDR3 has 15 amino acids. In germline, CDR1 is MDHEN, CDR2 SYDVKM. Trimming cost V 6 bases and J 6 bases, with 19 bases left between them. The same sample was also studied in work on T cells in Graves' hyperthyroidism and ophthalmopathy. That source adds: Exclusion criteria comprised uncontrolled infection, other autoimmune disease, pregnancy or lactation.

This TCR was sampled from a woman under 30 with Graves disease. This sample comprised peripheral blood mononuclear cells (PBMCs), obtained at new diagnosis, from a patient treated with antithyroid drugs. This sequence joins TRBV28 and TRBJ2-3; the D gene is possibly TRBD2 (6 bases). The chain's CDR3 is CASSPGVGGRDTQYF. CDR3 nucleotides: TGTGCCAGCAGCCCCGGAGTGGGGGGTCGGGATACGCAGTATTTT.